Included here is one T cell receptor beta chain sequence, with context. This table comes from immunoSEQ multiplex PCR, and its TCRdb copy is limited to in-frame clones, with some not included. The profile covers 7,000 or so clones, with about 65% appearing a single time and 22% taken by the ten largest. These data come from a study of CD4+ T cells in melanoma. CDR1 KGHDR and CDR2 SFDVKD come from the germline V gene. This CDR3 comprises 13 residues. V dropped 5 bases and J dropped 7 bases, with 11 bases sitting between them. The sample consisted of cells from a culture (not recorded whether cultured in vitro). The chain joins TRBV24-1 to TRBJ1-5; D may be TRBD1 (6 bases). This TCR derives from a human donor with melanoma. This CDR3 is CATSAQGFQPQHF. The CDR3 DNA reads TGTGCCACCAGTGCTCAGGGGTTCCAGCCCCAGCATTTT.